This TCR beta chain comes out of a study of identical twins. All donors comprised healthy Caucasians. The V end was cut by 4 bases, the J end by 7 bases, with 14 bases between. Germline V CDR1 and CDR2: SGHAT, FQNNGV. There are 14 residues in the CDR3. Points on this clonotype: What it binds is not known.

TCRdb ran MiXCR on the 5' RACE reads and lists one entry per CDR3 protein. The data show 690,000 or so distinct CDR3 sequences, less than 7% seen once. Overall study findings and caveats: Twin-shared out-of-frame alpha sequences were enriched for low generation probability. With monozygotic twins, out-of-frame TCR alpha sharing exceeded what models estimated. The more abundant beta clonotypes in cord blood had fewer insertions, and memory repertoires did not show this.

The chain couples TRBV11-2 to TRBJ2-1, with unresolved D. The sequenced material came from naive T cells sorted from blood. The sequence derives from a man younger than 35 in good health. The CDR3: CASSSRRGRNEQFF. CDR3 sequence (DNA): TGTGCCAGCAGCTCCCGGAGAGGCCGAAATGAGCAGTTCTTC.